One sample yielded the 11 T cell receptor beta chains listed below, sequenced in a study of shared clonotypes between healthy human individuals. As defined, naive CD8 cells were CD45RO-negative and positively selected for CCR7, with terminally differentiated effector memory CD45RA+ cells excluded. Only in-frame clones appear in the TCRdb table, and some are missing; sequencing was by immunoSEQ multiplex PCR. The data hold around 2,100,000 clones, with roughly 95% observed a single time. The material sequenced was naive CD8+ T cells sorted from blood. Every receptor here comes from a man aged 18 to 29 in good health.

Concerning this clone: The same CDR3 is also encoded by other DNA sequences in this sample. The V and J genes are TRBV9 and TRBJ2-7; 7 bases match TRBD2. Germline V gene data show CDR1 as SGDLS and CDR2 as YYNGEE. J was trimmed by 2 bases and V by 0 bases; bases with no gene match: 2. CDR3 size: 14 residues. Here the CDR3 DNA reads TGTGCCAGCAGCGTAGGCCGGGGGGCCTACGAGCAGTACTTC. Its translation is CASSVGRGAYEQYF.

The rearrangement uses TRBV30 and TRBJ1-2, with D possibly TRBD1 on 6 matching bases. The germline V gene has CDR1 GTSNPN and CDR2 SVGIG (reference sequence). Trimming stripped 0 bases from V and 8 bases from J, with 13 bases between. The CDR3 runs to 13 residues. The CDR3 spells CAWSVPGAGGYTF. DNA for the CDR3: TGTGCCTGGAGTGTACCGGGGGCGGGAGGCTACACCTTC.

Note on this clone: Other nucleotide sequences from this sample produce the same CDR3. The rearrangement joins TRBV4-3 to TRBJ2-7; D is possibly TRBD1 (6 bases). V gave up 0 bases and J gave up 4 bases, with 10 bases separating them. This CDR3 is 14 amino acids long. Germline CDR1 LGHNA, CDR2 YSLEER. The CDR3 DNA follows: TGCGCCAGCAGCCAAGAGGGACACGGTTACGAGCAGTACTTC. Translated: CASSQEGHGYEQYF.

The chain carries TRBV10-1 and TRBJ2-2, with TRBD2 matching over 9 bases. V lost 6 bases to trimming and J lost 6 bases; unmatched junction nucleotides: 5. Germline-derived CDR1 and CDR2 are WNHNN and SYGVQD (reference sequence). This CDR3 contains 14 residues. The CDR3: CASSRGLAPGELFF. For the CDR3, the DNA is TGCGCCAGCAGCCGAGGACTAGCGCCCGGGGAGCTGTTTTTT.

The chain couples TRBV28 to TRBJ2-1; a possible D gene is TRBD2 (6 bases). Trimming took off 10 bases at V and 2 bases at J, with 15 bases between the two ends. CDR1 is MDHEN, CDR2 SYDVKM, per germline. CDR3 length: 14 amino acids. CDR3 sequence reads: CATAADYAYNEQFF. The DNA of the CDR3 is TGTGCCACCGCAGCGGACTACGCCTACAATGAGCAGTTCTTC. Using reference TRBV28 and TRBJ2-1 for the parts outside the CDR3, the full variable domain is DVKVTQSSRYLVKRTGEKVFLECVQDMDHENMFWYRQDPGLGLRLIYFSYDVKMKEKGDIPEGYSVSREKKERFSLILESASTNQTSMYLCATAADYAYNEQFFGPGTRLTVL.

Here the CDR3 DNA reads TGTGCCAGCAGTCAGACAGGGGTAGAGACCCAGTACTTC. Its translation is CASSQTGVETQYF. This chain connects TRBV6-6 to TRBJ2-5; 8 bases match TRBD1. CDR1 is MNHNY, CDR2 SVGAGI, per germline (reference sequence). The trim removed 5 bases at V and 4 bases at J, leaving 3 bases unmatched. The CDR3 has 13 amino acids.

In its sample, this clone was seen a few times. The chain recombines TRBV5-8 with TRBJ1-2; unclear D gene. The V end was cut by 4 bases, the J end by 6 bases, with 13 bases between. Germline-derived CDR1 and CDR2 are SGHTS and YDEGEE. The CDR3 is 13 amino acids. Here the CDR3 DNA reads TGTGCCAGCAGCCGGGCTCAGTGGAATGGCTACACCTTC. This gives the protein CASSRAQWNGYTF.

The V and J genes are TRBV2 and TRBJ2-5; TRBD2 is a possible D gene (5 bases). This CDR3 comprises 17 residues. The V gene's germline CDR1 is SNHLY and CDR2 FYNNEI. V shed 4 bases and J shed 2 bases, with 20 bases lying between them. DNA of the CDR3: TGTGCCAGCAGTGTAACCCCGGGCGGGCCATTTCAAGAGACCCAGTACTTC. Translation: CASSVTPGGPFQETQYF. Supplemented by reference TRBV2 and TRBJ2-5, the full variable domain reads EPEVTQTPSHQVTQMGQEVILRCVPISNHLYFYWYRQILGQKVEFLVSFYNNEISEKSEIFDDQFSVERPDGSNFTLKIRSTKLEDSAMYFCASSVTPGGPFQETQYFGPGTRLLVL.

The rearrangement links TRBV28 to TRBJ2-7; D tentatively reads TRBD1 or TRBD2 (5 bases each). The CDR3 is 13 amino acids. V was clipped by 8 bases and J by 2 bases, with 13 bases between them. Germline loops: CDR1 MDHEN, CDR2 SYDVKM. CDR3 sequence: CASAEGNPYEQYF. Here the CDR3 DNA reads TGTGCCAGCGCCGAGGGGAATCCCTACGAGCAGTACTTC. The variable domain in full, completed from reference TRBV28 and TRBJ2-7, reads DVKVTQSSRYLVKRTGEKVFLECVQDMDHENMFWYRQDPGLGLRLIYFSYDVKMKEKGDIPEGYSVSREKKERFSLILESASTNQTSMYLCASAEGNPYEQYFGPGTRLTVT.

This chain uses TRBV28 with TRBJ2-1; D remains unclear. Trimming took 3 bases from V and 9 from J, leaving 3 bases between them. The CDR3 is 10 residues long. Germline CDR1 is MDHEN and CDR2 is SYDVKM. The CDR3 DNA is TGTGCCAGCAGTTTGGTTGAGCAGTTCTTC. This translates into CASSLVEQFF.

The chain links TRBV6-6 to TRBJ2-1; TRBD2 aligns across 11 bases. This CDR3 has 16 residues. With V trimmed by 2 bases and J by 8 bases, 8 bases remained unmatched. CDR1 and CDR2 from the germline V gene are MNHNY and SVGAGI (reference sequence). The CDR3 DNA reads TGTGCCAGCAGTTACGGAGGACTAGCGGGTATCTATGAGCAGTTCTTC. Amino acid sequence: CASSYGGLAGIYEQFF.